The source of this T cell receptor beta chain is a study of blood T cell repertoires in COVID-19. The CDR3 is 15 amino acids. The J segment lost 4 bases and the V segment lost 5 bases, leaving 7 bases of the junction unmatched. The germline gives CDR1 MNHEY, CDR2 SVGAGI. Produced via immunoSEQ multiplex PCR; TCRdb's table is partial and in-frame only. This table has 250,000 to 300,000 clones, more than 80% appearing once. The chain joins TRBV6-5 to TRBJ1-5, with 8 nucleotides matching TRBD1. The sequencing sample was made of PBMCs or T cells enriched from blood (not recorded which). This sequence was found in a woman aged 25 to 45 who had recovered from COVID-19. CDR3: CASSPLDRGNQPQHF. For the CDR3, the DNA is TGTGCCAGCAGTCCATTAGACAGGGGTAATCAGCCCCAGCATTTT.